A single T cell receptor beta chain is shown here with its context. An amount of RNA that ranged from roughly 0.5 to 1 ug was reverse transcribed with random hexamers. TCRdb recomputed calls from the immunoSEQ multiplex PCR reads with MiXCR, one row per CDR3 protein. The sample holds roughly 170,000 distinct CDR3 sequences; 80% to 95% are singletons and the top ten take roughly 0.094%. V dropped 5 bases and J dropped 3 bases, with 8 bases sitting between them. The germline V gene encodes CDR1 LGHDT and CDR2 YNNKEL (reference sequence). There are 12 residues in the CDR3. These data originate in a study of CD8 T cells in Susac syndrome.

Sequences were obtained from CD4+ T cells from PBMCs. The chain joins TRBV3-1 to TRBJ2-7; D uncertain. This receptor was obtained from a human donor with multiple sclerosis. CDR3 nucleotides: TGTGCCAGCAGCTACCTAAACTACGAGCAGTACTTC. It codes for CASSYLNYEQYF.